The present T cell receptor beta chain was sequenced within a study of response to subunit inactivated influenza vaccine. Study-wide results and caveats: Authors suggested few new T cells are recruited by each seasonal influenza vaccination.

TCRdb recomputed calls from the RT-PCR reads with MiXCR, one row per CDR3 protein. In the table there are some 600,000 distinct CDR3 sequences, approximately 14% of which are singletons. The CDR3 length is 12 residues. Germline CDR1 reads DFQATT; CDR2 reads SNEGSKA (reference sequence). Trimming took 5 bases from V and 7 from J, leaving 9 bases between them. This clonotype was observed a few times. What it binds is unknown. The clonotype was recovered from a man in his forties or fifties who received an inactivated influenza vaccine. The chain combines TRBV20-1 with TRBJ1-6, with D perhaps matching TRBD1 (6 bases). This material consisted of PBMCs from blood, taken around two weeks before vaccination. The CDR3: CSARTENSPLHF. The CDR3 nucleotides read TGCAGTGCTCGGACAGAGAATTCACCCCTCCACTTT.